This T cell receptor beta chain was recovered during a study of response to subunit inactivated influenza vaccine. Study outcomes and limitations: That few new T cells are recruited by each seasonal influenza vaccination was the authors' suggestion.

Details on this clonotype: Its specificity is unknown.

One entry per CDR3 protein, called by TCRdb with MiXCR from the RT-PCR reads. The data hold 630,000 or so distinct CDR3 sequences, with approximately 14% observed a single time. The CDR3 is 14 residues long. V lost 3 bases and J lost 2, with 9 bases in between. The origin of this receptor is a man in his forties or fifties who received an inactivated influenza vaccine. The chain has TRBV12-3 or TRBV12-4 and TRBJ2-3; D unresolved. Sequences were derived from PBMCs from blood, sampled roughly 12 days after vaccination. The CDR3 sequence: CASSFTKITDTQYF. The CDR3 region has the DNA TGTGCCAGCAGTTTTACTAAGATCACAGATACGCAGTATTTT.